One sample yielded the 22 T cell receptor beta chains listed below, sequenced in a study of T cell responses to AZD1222 COVID-19 vaccine. Here immunoSEQ multiplex PCR was the method, and the copy in TCRdb shows in-frame clones only, minus some. Of 55,000 to 70,000 clones in the sample, around nine tenths were seen once. The material was peripheral blood, obtained on day 0 of AZD1222 vaccination. All receptors come from an adult in good health.

The gene calls are TRBV28 and TRBJ2-3, with a tentative D call TRBD1 (6 bases). There are 15 residues in the CDR3. Germline values: CDR1 MDHEN, CDR2 SYDVKM. Deletions cut 4 bases from V and 0 bases from J, with 11 bases between. The CDR3 sequence: CASSSGGTSTDTQYF. In DNA form, the CDR3 reads TGTGCCAGCAGTTCAGGTGGGACAAGCACAGATACGCAGTATTTT.

The rearrangement joins TRBV19 to TRBJ1-6; D gene unclear. The V and J ends lost 6 bases and 5 bases respectively, with 11 bases between them. Germline V gene lookup returns CDR1 LNHDA and CDR2 SQIVND (reference sequence). This CDR3 has 14 amino acids. This chain's CDR3 is CASSSDTDNSPLHF. CDR3 DNA: TGTGCCAGTAGCTCCGATACGGATAATTCACCCCTCCACTTT.

The chain joins TRBV3-1 (or the pseudogene TRBV3-2) to TRBJ2-2, with a possible D match to TRBD1 (6 bases). The germline CDR1 and CDR2 sequences are LGHDT and YNNKEL (reference sequence). The V end lost 5 bases, the J end lost 3 bases, and 13 bases lay between the germline ends. The CDR3 extends over 15 amino acids. CDR3 sequence reads: CASSSRDTYTGELFF. DNA for the CDR3: TGTGCCAGCAGCTCCCGGGACACCTACACCGGGGAGCTGTTTTTT.

The rearrangement links TRBV28 to TRBJ1-6; D is uncertain. This CDR3 is built from 11 residues. The germline gives CDR1 MDHEN, CDR2 SYDVKM. Trimming cost V 8 bases and J 16 bases, with 15 bases left between them. CDR3 coding DNA: TGTGCCAGCGGACCCTTGGGGATTCTCCACTTT. This encodes CASGPLGILHF.

The rearrangement uses TRBV19 and TRBJ2-1, with 14 bases that match TRBD2. The CDR3 is made up of 15 amino acids. J lost 9 bases, V lost 4 bases, and 5 bases had no gene match. Per the germline V gene, CDR1 is LNHDA and CDR2 is SQIVND (reference sequence). The CDR3 DNA reads as TGTGCCAGTAGTAAGGGACTAGCGGGAGATAGTGAGCAGTTCTTC. Its translation is CASSKGLAGDSEQFF.

This rearrangement joins TRBV7-8 to TRBJ1-2; no definite D call. Between the trimmed V and J ends, which lost 4 bases and 2 bases, there was a span of 17 bases. The CDR3 totals 16 residues. Germline CDR1 reads SGHVS; CDR2 reads FQNEAQ. The CDR3 here is CASSSTPGYANYGYTF. The CDR3 nucleotides are TGTGCCAGCAGCTCCACCCCGGGATATGCGAACTATGGCTACACCTTC.

The genes are TRBV6-5 and TRBJ2-3, with 8 nucleotides matching TRBD1. V gave up 2 bases and J gave up 7 bases; unmatched junction bases: 11. The CDR3 spans 16 residues. Germline V CDR1 and CDR2: MNHEY, SVGAGI. The CDR3 sequence is CASSYDRGNRPNTQYF. Here the CDR3 DNA reads TGTGCCAGCAGTTACGACAGGGGAAACAGGCCAAATACGCAGTATTTT.

This clone has a single count. The rearrangement links TRBV11-2 to TRBJ1-5; no definite D call. Germline lookup yields CDR1 SGHAT and CDR2 FQNNGV. This CDR3 has 14 residues. V was cut by 4 bases and J by 0 bases, with 7 bases left in between. Here the CDR3 DNA reads TGTGCCAGCAGCTCGCTCTATAGCAATCAGCCCCAGCATTTT. It codes for CASSSLYSNQPQHF.

This chain connects TRBV28 to TRBJ1-5; D uncertain. The V and J ends lost 2 bases and 2 bases respectively, with 10 bases between them. Germline V lookup: CDR1 MDHEN, CDR2 SYDVKM. The length of the CDR3 is 15 residues. CDR3 loop: CASSLRGQGNQPQHF. The DNA of the CDR3 is TGTGCCAGCAGTTTAAGAGGGCAGGGCAATCAGCCCCAGCATTTT.

V usage is TRBV4-1 and J usage is TRBJ2-1; D possibly corresponds to TRBD1 (6 bases). The germline V and J ends were trimmed by 2 bases and 8 bases, with 16 bases remaining between them. The CDR3 runs 15 residues. The germline CDR1 and CDR2 sequences are MGHRA and YSYEKL. CDR3 region: CASSQPGVGPHEQFF. CDR3 coding DNA: TGCGCCAGCAGCCAACCAGGGGTAGGGCCGCATGAGCAGTTCTTC.

The V gene is TRBV15, the J gene TRBJ1-5; tentatively, D is TRBD1 (6 bases). The CDR3 has 14 residues. Germline values: CDR1 LNHNV, CDR2 YYDKDF (reference sequence). The V end was cut by 3 bases, the J end by 1 base, with 7 bases between. CDR3 coding DNA: TGTGCCACCAGCAGGGGACAAAGCAATCAGCCCCAGCATTTT. It codes for CATSRGQSNQPQHF.

The chain couples TRBV11-2 to TRBJ1-2, with D possibly TRBD1 on 5 matching bases. V was shortened by 2 bases and J by 10 bases, with 20 bases between the two germline ends. CDR3 length: 15 residues. Per the germline V gene, CDR1 is SGHAT and CDR2 is FQNNGV. The CDR3 DNA follows: TGTGCCAGCAGCTTAACGGTGGGGGGAGGACAACTCTACACCTTC. It codes for CASSLTVGGGQLYTF.

This clone was observed a single time. The same CDR3 is also encoded by other DNA sequences in this sample. The V call is TRBV18, the J call TRBJ2-7; D gene ambiguous. In germline, CDR1 is KGHSH, CDR2 LQKENI. The length of the CDR3 is 12 residues. Trimming took off 3 bases at V and 7 bases at J, with 10 bases between the two ends. CDR3 loop: CASSPLGREQYF. In nucleotides, the CDR3 is TGTGCCAGCTCACCCCTCGGACGGGAGCAGTACTTC.

This clone has a single count. The V gene is TRBV11-2, the J gene TRBJ2-1; D is uncertain. The CDR3 has 14 residues. Germline V lookup: CDR1 SGHAT, CDR2 FQNNGV. The ends were cut back, 3 bases at V and 1 base at J, with 7 bases in the middle. The CDR3 spells CASSLVRSYNEQFF. The DNA for the CDR3 is TGTGCCAGCAGCTTGGTTAGGTCCTACAATGAGCAGTTCTTC.

The chain combines TRBV18 with TRBJ2-1; 8 nucleotides line up with TRBD1. From germline, CDR1 is KGHSH and CDR2 LQKENI. V was pared by 3 bases and J by 1 base, with 2 bases of the junction left unmatched. CDR3 size: 15 residues. The CDR3 protein is CASSPRGQSYNEQFF. CDR3 in DNA: TGTGCCAGCTCACCCAGGGGGCAGTCCTACAATGAGCAGTTCTTC.

This chain joins TRBV4-2 and TRBJ2-3; 11 nucleotides line up with TRBD2. Germline values: CDR1 LGHNA, CDR2 YNFKEQ. Trimming cost V 6 bases and J 2 bases; bases outside gene matches: 10. The CDR3 spans 17 residues. The CDR3 sequence is CASSRGLAGSLTDTQYF. The CDR3 DNA sequence: TGTGCCAGCAGTCGCGGACTAGCGGGTTCCCTCACAGATACGCAGTATTTT.

The chain combines TRBV28 with TRBJ2-3, with no clear D. This CDR3 region has 14 residues. Germline V lookup: CDR1 MDHEN, CDR2 SYDVKM. V was cut by 5 bases and J by 1 base, with 10 bases left in between. The CDR3 sequence: CASSTRFRTDTQYF. The CDR3, as DNA: TGTGCCAGCAGTACAAGGTTTCGCACAGATACGCAGTATTTT.

The chain uses TRBV7-9 and TRBJ2-7, with no clear D. The CDR3 covers 17 residues. Germline V lookup: CDR1 SEHNR, CDR2 FQNEAQ (reference sequence). V was trimmed by 5 bases and J by 3 bases, leaving 23 bases between them. In DNA, the CDR3 is TGTGCCAGCAGCCAAAACCCCCCGGGTCTGACGTTCTACGAGCAGTACTTC. Translation: CASSQNPPGLTFYEQYF. The variable domain in full, completed from reference TRBV7-9 and TRBJ2-7, reads DTGVSQNPRHKITKRGQNVTFRCDPISEHNRLYWYRQTLGQGPEFLTYFQNEAQLEKSRLLSDRFSAERPKGSFSTLEIQRTEQGDSAMYLCASSQNPPGLTFYEQYFGPGTRLTVT.

The chain carries TRBV29-1 and TRBJ2-2, with D tentatively TRBD1 (6 bases). CDR3 length: 12 residues. Germline loops: CDR1 SQVTM, CDR2 ANQGSEA. Trimming cost V 7 bases and J 3 bases, with 9 bases left between them. The CDR3 coding sequence is TGCAGCGGGACAGACTACACCGGGGAGCTGTTTTTT. This gives the protein CSGTDYTGELFF.

This clone was detected a few times. This chain joins TRBV5-1 and TRBJ2-2; 11 positions agree with TRBD2. V gave up 0 bases and J gave up 1 base; unmatched junction bases: 2. The germline V gene has CDR1 SGHRS and CDR2 YFSETQ. The CDR3 spans 17 residues. CDR3 in amino acids: CASSLAGTSGNTGELFF. The CDR3 nucleotides are TGCGCCAGCAGCTTGGCCGGGACTAGCGGGAACACCGGGGAGCTGTTTTTT.

The chain carries TRBV7-9 and TRBJ1-1, with 9 bases matching TRBD1. V lost 5 bases and J lost 5; bases outside the gene matches: 6. CDR1 is SEHNR, CDR2 FQNEAQ, per germline (reference sequence). The CDR3 is 14 residues long. The DNA of the CDR3 is TGTGCCAGCAGCAAAAGACAGGGGGAGACTGAAGCTTTCTTT. It specifies CASSKRQGETEAFF.

V usage is TRBV15 and J usage is TRBJ2-4; 10 bases agree with TRBD1. Germline V lookup: CDR1 LNHNV, CDR2 YYDKDF (reference sequence). The CDR3 is 18 residues long. Trimming removed 2 bases from V and 0 bases from J; junction bases left unmatched: 7. CDR3 sequence: CATSRSGTGAIAKNIQYF. The CDR3 DNA follows: TGTGCCACCAGCAGATCGGGGACAGGGGCGATAGCCAAAAACATTCAGTACTTC.